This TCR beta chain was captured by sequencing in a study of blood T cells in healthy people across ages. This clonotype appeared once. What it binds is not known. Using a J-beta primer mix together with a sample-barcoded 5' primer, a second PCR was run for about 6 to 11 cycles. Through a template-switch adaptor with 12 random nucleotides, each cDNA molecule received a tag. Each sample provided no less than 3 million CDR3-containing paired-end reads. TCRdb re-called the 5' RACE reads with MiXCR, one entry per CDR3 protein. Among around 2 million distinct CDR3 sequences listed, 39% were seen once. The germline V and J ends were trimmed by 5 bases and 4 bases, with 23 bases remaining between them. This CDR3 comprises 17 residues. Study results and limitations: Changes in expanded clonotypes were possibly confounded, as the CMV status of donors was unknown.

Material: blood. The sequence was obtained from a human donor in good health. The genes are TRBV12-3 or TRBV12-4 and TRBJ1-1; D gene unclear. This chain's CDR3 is CASSPHIRVYRSTEAFF. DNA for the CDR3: TGTGCCAGCAGTCCCCACATCCGAGTGTATCGATCCACTGAAGCTTTCTTT.